A single sample is the source of the 14 T cell receptor beta chains below, sequenced in a study of T-cell reconstitution after alpha-beta-depleted transplantation in children. Preparation of the TCRbeta library was carried out with unique molecular identifiers. MiXCR was run by TCRdb on the PCR reads, yielding one entry per CDR3 protein. The sample has about 47,000 distinct CDR3 sequences, about 50% seen once. The source was peripheral blood, collected before TCRalphabeta/CD19-depleted stem cell transplant. These receptors originate from a boy less than two years old with SCID, due to receive a stem cell transplant.

V usage is TRBV4-1 and J usage is TRBJ1-1; 8 positions match TRBD1. V lost 4 bases to trimming and J lost 5 bases; unmatched junction nucleotides: 21. In germline, CDR1 is MGHRA, CDR2 YSYEKL. The CDR3 is 19 residues long. The CDR3 spells CASSLSLHPSGGAGTEAFF. The CDR3 DNA reads as TGCGCCAGCAGCCTCTCCTTACATCCCTCAGGGGGCGCGGGGACTGAAGCTTTCTTT.

The chain uses TRBV5-6 and TRBJ1-1; 7 nucleotides line up with TRBD1. The V segment lost 1 base and the J segment 4 bases; nucleotides outside the gene matches: 7. The length of the CDR3 is 15 residues. Germline V CDR1 and CDR2: SGHDT, YYEEEE. CDR3 amino acids: CASSLPGQVGTEAFF. The CDR3 bases are TGTGCCAGCAGCTTGCCTGGACAGGTGGGCACTGAAGCTTTCTTT.

This rearrangement joins TRBV6-1 to TRBJ2-1; 7 bases line up with TRBD1. The J segment lost 1 base and the V segment lost 6 bases, leaving 9 bases of the junction unmatched. The CDR3 extends over 16 amino acids. CDR1 is MNHNS and CDR2 is SASEGT in the germline V gene. DNA of the CDR3: TGTGCCAGCAGCCACATCAGGGGGAGTTCCTACAATGAGCAGTTCTTC. Its translation is CASSHIRGSSYNEQFF.

CDR3: CASSWTSGGEQEQFF. CDR3 sequence (DNA): TGTGCCAGCAGCTGGACTAGCGGGGGGGAACAGGAGCAGTTCTTC. V usage is TRBV3-1 and J usage is TRBJ2-1, with TRBD2 matching over 15 bases. CDR1 is LGHDT and CDR2 is YNNKEL in the germline V gene (reference sequence). The V segment lost 5 bases and the J segment 10 bases; nucleotides outside the gene matches: 6. The CDR3 loop spans 15 amino acids.

J is TRBJ2-2 and V is TRBV3-1; D remains ambiguous. CDR3 length: 14 amino acids. Trimming removed 0 bases from V and 1 base from J, with 3 bases in between. Per germline, CDR1 LGHDT and CDR2 YNNKEL (reference sequence). CDR3 loop: CASSQDKNTGELFF. The CDR3 nucleotides read TGTGCCAGCAGCCAAGATAAGAACACCGGGGAGCTGTTTTTT.

In this sample, this clonotype turned up a few times. The chain combines TRBV12-3 or TRBV12-4 with TRBJ2-2; possibly TRBD1 or TRBD2 for D (5 bases each). CDR3 length: 13 amino acids. The ends were cut back, 6 bases at V and 10 bases at J, with 15 bases in the middle. CDR3 bases: TGTGCCAGCAGGTCCTCCGGGACGAAGGAGCTGTTTTTT. The encoded protein is CASRSSGTKELFF.

The chain combines TRBV4-1 with TRBJ1-6; 9 bases match TRBD1. This CDR3 comprises 17 residues. CDR1 and CDR2 from the germline V gene are MGHRA and YSYEKL. Trimming took 3 bases from V and 14 from J; bases not matched to a gene: 17. CDR3 region: CASSHFGQGTRRGALHF. The DNA of the CDR3 is TGCGCCAGCAGCCACTTCGGACAGGGGACACGGAGGGGAGCCCTCCACTTT.

By proportion, this clonotype is medium-sized. The chain links TRBV4-3 to TRBJ1-2; no clear D. V shed 0 bases and J shed 2 bases, with 7 bases lying between them. CDR1 LGHNA and CDR2 YSLEER come from the germline V gene. The length of the CDR3 is 14 residues. The CDR3 spells CASSQDAGNYGYTF. In DNA form, the CDR3 reads TGCGCCAGCAGCCAAGATGCGGGAAACTATGGCTACACCTTC.

This clonotype was found once. The chain combines TRBV29-1 with TRBJ2-2; the match to TRBD1 covers 8 bases. The CDR3 is 16 amino acids. Germline CDR1 reads SQVTM; CDR2 reads ANQGSEA. V gave up 2 bases and J gave up 5 bases; unmatched junction bases: 10. The DNA of the CDR3 is TGCAGCGTTGAATTTCGGGGCAGGGGGCGGACCGGGGAGCTGTTTTTT. Translating gives CSVEFRGRGRTGELFF.

This rearrangement joins TRBV18 to TRBJ2-3, with D uncertain. The germline V and J ends were trimmed by 5 bases and 1 base, with 4 bases remaining between them. The CDR3 covers 12 residues. Looked up from germline, CDR1 is KGHSH and CDR2 is LQKENI. DNA for the CDR3: TGTGCCAGCTCAGTGCGCACAGATACGCAGTATTTT. As protein: CASSVRTDTQYF. Together with reference TRBV18 and TRBJ2-3, the CDR3 gives the full variable domain: NAGVMQNPRHLVRRRGQEARLRCSPMKGHSHVYWYRQLPEEGLKFMVYLQKENIIDESGMPKERFSAEFPKEGPSILRIQQVVRGDSAAYFCASSVRTDTQYFGPGTRLTVL.

The chain couples TRBV29-1 to TRBJ2-7; TRBD1 matches at 8 bases. Losses at the gene ends were 6 bases for V and 5 bases for J; bases not matched to a gene: 12. The germline CDR1 and CDR2 sequences are SQVTM and ANQGSEA. The CDR3 runs to 14 residues. Here the CDR3 reads CSVRQGARGHEQYF. CDR3 DNA sequence: TGCAGCGTACGCCAGGGGGCGCGGGGTCACGAGCAGTACTTC.

The V gene is TRBV20-1, the J gene TRBJ2-7; 10 nucleotides agree with TRBD2. Trimming at V came to 3 bases and at J to 0 bases, leaving 5 bases not matched to a gene. In germline, CDR1 is DFQATT, CDR2 SNEGSKA (reference sequence). This CDR3 has 15 residues. CDR3 bases: TGCAGTGCTAGTCCTTCTAGCGGGAGCTCCTACGAGCAGTACTTC. Amino acid sequence: CSASPSSGSSYEQYF.

The chain joins TRBV4-1 to TRBJ2-3, with 8 bases matching TRBD2. CDR1 and CDR2 (germline): MGHRA, YSYEKL. The CDR3 loop spans 17 amino acids. Trimming removed 4 bases from V and 6 bases from J; junction bases left unmatched: 15. CDR3 sequence: CASSLGPGGGYGDTQYF. CDR3 DNA sequence: TGCGCCAGCAGCCTTGGACCTGGCGGGGGGTACGGTGATACGCAGTATTTT.

The chain joins TRBV7-6 to TRBJ2-5; 7 nucleotides align to TRBD2. This CDR3 is built from 14 residues. J was trimmed by 6 bases and V by 4 bases; bases with no gene match: 8. Looked up from germline, CDR1 is SGHVS and CDR2 is FNYEAQ. The CDR3 reads CASSSLGGIQTQYF. The CDR3 DNA reads TGTGCCAGCAGCTCACTCGGGGGGATCCAGACCCAGTACTTC.